Listed below are T cell receptor beta chains from one sample, sequenced in a study of technical replicates of blood from a few donors. Sequenced by immunoSEQ multiplex PCR; TCRdb stores in-frame clones only, minus some. The sample consists of around 79,000 clones, 75% to 95% of them appearing once. Sequencing used T cells isolated from PBMCs. Receptors were obtained from a human donor in good health. CDR3s leave out the opening cysteine and the closing phenylalanine or tryptophan.

j_gene,v_gene,CDR3aa
TRBJ2-3,TRBV10-1,ASSESGPPDTQY
TRBJ2-3,TRBV2,ASIPGSGTDTQY
TRBJ1-1,TRBV5-1,ASTTGGNTEAF
TRBJ1-4,TRBV9,ASSVRTGITNEKLF
TRBJ2-3,TRBV4-1,ASSATGDTQY
TRBJ2-5,TRBV30,AWSGTGGGYETQY
TRBJ2-5,TRBV27,ASSGTSGQETQY
TRBJ2-7,TRBV4-1,ASSPGGEPNEQY
TRBJ1-4,TRBV13,ASSSGPGVNEKLF
TRBJ2-1,TRBV2,ASSALLRGWGDEQF
TRBJ2-7,TRBV5-1,ASSSQGSYEQY
TRBJ1-2,TRBV7-6,ASSPGQGPIYGYT
TRBJ1-3,TRBV7-9,ASRSGNTIY
TRBJ2-7,TRBV4-1,ASSYGTSGTYEQY
TRBJ2-1,TRBV7-9,ASSLTGDHNEQF
TRBJ2-7,TRBV19,ASSPGQGGYEQY
TRBJ2-7,TRBV7-8,ASSPLGRTLHYEQY
TRBJ1-2,TRBV11-2,ASSLGGGAGYGYT
TRBJ2-1,TRBV14,ASSQERTAYEYNEQF
TRBJ2-1,TRBV28,ASSLTGNNEQF
TRBJ1-5,TRBV11-3,ASSQHGHSNQPQH
TRBJ2-1,TRBV4-1,ASSHVSGPYNEQF
TRBJ2-1,TRBV7-2,ASSLVGTSGSNEQF
TRBJ2-2,TRBV2,ASSPTASWNTGELF
TRBJ1-2,TRBV30,AWKDRGAIYGYT
TRBJ1-2,TRBV5-6,ASSLIVIRDSSYGYT
TRBJ2-7,TRBV6-5,ASSYKGQGREQY
TRBJ2-2,TRBV5-4,ASSLGGGTGELF
TRBJ1-1,TRBV29-1,SVRTGMNTEAF
TRBJ1-2,TRBV28,ASSFGGLADYGYT
TRBJ1-2,TRBV30,AWSRNMDSGSRGYT
TRBJ2-5,TRBV29-1,SVDSQGLAGETQY
TRBJ2-3,TRBV5-1,ASSLIVGQGKDTQY
TRBJ2-7,TRBV11-3,ASSPTTGEKQY
TRBJ2-5,TRBV30,AWSVRRTSGYQETQY
TRBJ2-2,TRBV11-3,ASSLEGTGFRTGELF
TRBJ2-7,TRBV4-2,ASSQELAGGQITYEQY
TRBJ2-7,TRBV7-6,ASSLSLGTSGRAGESEQY
TRBJ2-5,TRBV7-9,TISGREETQY
TRBJ2-7,TRBV9,ASSTRTSGRYEQY
TRBJ1-2,TRBV28,ASSLRQGANYGYT
TRBJ1-1,TRBV9,ASSASRDNEAF
TRBJ1-2,TRBV10-3,AISESAGTTYGYT
TRBJ1-3,TRBV6-5,ASSTSDSSGNTIY
TRBJ2-5,TRBV5-6,ASRKREGPGRQETQY
TRBJ1-6,TRBV28,ASSLEPSPLH
TRBJ2-5,TRBV28,ASTFRGKQETQY
TRBJ1-2,TRBV21-1,ASSNTGYGYT
TRBJ2-1,TRBV28,ASTWGASGNNEQF
TRBJ1-1,TRBV28,ASTPGGRHTEAF
TRBJ2-5,TRBV11-2,ASSLGAASGIRETQY
TRBJ2-5,TRBV19,ASTSQGSPQETQY
TRBJ1-5,TRBV2,ASSDSMAGINQPQH
TRBJ1-1,TRBV6-5,ASSYSGGRRGEEAF
TRBJ2-7,TRBV19,ASSTNDRTSSYEQY
TRBJ2-1,TRBV7-3,ASSRRGDSYNEQF
TRBJ1-1,TRBV15,ATSSLLLNTEAF
TRBJ1-4,TRBV19,ASSIARTNEKLF
TRBJ2-7,TRBV7-6,ASSLRGIDEQY
TRBJ2-7,TRBV6-5,ASSLAPGIEQY